This is a list of T cell receptor beta chains from one sample in a study of blood T cell repertoires in COVID-19. TCRdb keeps only in-frame clones here, not all; method: immunoSEQ multiplex PCR. This table holds fewer than 400,000 clones, about 85% found once. The sample taken for sequencing was PBMCs or T cells enriched from blood (not recorded which). The receptor set was obtained from a woman aged 25 to 45 who had been exposed to COVID-19. CDR3s include the opening cysteine and the closing phenylalanine or tryptophan. The D gene is left open where the match is weak. Size is stated for part of the rows, as once, few or many counts, or as a class when the clone is expanded.

CDR3aa: CASSFRGAAYNEQFF; CDR3nt: TGTGCCAGCAGCTTTCGGGGGGCGGCCTACAATGAGCAGTTCTTC; v_gene: TRBV13; abundance: once; j_gene: TRBJ2-1; d_gene: .
CDR3aa: CASSSYIRPTDTQYF; CDR3nt: TGTGCCAGCAGCTCCTACATCAGGCCCACAGATACGCAGTATTTT; v_gene: TRBV7-2; abundance: few; j_gene: TRBJ2-3; d_gene: .
CDR3aa: CASRNSGLAGRDVTQYF; CDR3nt: TGTGCCAGCAGAAACTCGGGACTAGCGGGAAGGGATGTTACGCAGTATTTT; v_gene: TRBV27; abundance: .; j_gene: TRBJ2-3; d_gene: TRBD2
CDR3aa: CSVDSGGTGELFF; CDR3nt: TGCAGCGTTGACTCAGGAGGTACCGGGGAGCTGTTTTTT; v_gene: TRBV29-1; abundance: .; j_gene: TRBJ2-2; d_gene: .
CDR3aa: CAWEGQMNTEAFF; CDR3nt: TGTGCCTGGGAGGGACAGATGAACACTGAAGCTTTCTTT; v_gene: TRBV30; abundance: once; j_gene: TRBJ1-1; d_gene: TRBD1
CDR3aa: CASSRATITGELFF; CDR3nt: TGCGCCAGCAGCCGAGCGACTATCACCGGGGAGCTGTTTTTT; v_gene: TRBV4-1; abundance: .; j_gene: TRBJ2-2; d_gene: .
CDR3aa: CASLTGSGGLQETQYF; CDR3nt: TGTGCCAGCTTGACCGGAAGCGGGGGACTCCAAGAGACCCAGTACTTC; v_gene: TRBV7-2; abundance: .; j_gene: TRBJ2-5; d_gene: TRBD2
CDR3aa: CASSQGGQATIQYF; CDR3nt: TGTGCCAGCAGCCAAGGGGGACAAGCCACCATTCAGTACTTC; v_gene: TRBV3-1/TRBV3-2; abundance: .; j_gene: TRBJ2-4; d_gene: .
CDR3aa: CASSQQTAYEQYF; CDR3nt: TGTGCCAGCAGCCAACAGACAGCCTACGAGCAGTACTTC; v_gene: TRBV3-1/TRBV3-2; abundance: .; j_gene: TRBJ2-7; d_gene: .
CDR3aa: CASSQAPAGVSNQPQHF; CDR3nt: TGTGCCAGCAGCCAAGCCCCTGCCGGGGTTAGCAATCAGCCCCAGCATTTT; v_gene: TRBV3-1/TRBV3-2; abundance: .; j_gene: TRBJ1-5; d_gene: .
CDR3aa: CASSQGSQPQHF; CDR3nt: TGTGCCAGCAGCCAAGGGAGTCAGCCCCAGCATTTT; v_gene: TRBV25-1; abundance: once; j_gene: TRBJ1-5; d_gene: .
CDR3aa: CASTSQGQGGELFF; CDR3nt: TGTGCCAGCACAAGTCAGGGGCAAGGCGGGGAGCTGTTTTTT; v_gene: TRBV28; abundance: .; j_gene: TRBJ2-2; d_gene: .
CDR3aa: CASSLLATNYGYTF; CDR3nt: TGTGCCAGCAGTTTACTAGCCACTAACTATGGCTACACCTTC; v_gene: TRBV27; abundance: few; j_gene: TRBJ1-2; d_gene: .